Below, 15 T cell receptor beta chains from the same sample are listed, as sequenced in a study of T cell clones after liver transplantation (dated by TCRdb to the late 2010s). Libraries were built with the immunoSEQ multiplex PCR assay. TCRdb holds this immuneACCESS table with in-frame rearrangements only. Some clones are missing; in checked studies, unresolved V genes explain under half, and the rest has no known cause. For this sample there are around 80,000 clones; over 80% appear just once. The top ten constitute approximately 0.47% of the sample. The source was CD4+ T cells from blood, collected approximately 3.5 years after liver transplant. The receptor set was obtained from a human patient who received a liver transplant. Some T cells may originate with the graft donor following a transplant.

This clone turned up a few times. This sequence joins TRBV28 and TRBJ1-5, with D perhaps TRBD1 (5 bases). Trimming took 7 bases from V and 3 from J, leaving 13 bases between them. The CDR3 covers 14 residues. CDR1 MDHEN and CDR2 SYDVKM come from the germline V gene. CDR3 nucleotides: TGTGCCAGCACACCTGGACAAGACAATCAGCCCCAGCATTTT. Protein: CASTPGQDNQPQHF.

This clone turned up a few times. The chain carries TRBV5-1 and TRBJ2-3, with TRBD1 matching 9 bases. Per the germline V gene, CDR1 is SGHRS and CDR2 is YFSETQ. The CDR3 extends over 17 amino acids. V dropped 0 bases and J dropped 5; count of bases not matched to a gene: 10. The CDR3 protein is CASSLAWEGQGRDTQYF. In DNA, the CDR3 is TGCGCCAGCAGCTTGGCTTGGGAGGGACAGGGAAGAGATACGCAGTATTTT.

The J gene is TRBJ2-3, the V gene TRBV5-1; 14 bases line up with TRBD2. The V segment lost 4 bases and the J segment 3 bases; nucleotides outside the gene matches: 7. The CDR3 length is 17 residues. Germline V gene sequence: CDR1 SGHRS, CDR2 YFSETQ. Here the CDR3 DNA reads TGCGCCAGCAGCCCCGACCGGACTAGCGGGAGGACAGATACGCAGTATTTT. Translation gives CASSPDRTSGRTDTQYF.

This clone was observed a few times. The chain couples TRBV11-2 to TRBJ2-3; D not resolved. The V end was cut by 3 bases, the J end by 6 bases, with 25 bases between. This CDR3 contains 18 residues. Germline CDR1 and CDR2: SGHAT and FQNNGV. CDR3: CASSFSSGFQSSLDTQYF. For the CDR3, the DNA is TGTGCCAGCAGCTTTTCCAGTGGTTTCCAGTCCTCGTTGGATACGCAGTATTTT.

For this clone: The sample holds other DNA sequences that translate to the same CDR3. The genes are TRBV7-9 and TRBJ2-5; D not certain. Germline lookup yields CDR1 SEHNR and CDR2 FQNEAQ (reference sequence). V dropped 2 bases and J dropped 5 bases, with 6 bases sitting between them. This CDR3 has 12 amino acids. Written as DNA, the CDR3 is TGTGCCAGCAGCTTAACCCGGGAGACCCAGTACTTC. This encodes CASSLTRETQYF. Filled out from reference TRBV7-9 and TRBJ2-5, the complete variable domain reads DTGVSQNPRHKITKRGQNVTFRCDPISEHNRLYWYRQTLGQGPEFLTYFQNEAQLEKSRLLSDRFSAERPKGSFSTLEIQRTEQGDSAMYLCASSLTRETQYFGPGTRLLVL.

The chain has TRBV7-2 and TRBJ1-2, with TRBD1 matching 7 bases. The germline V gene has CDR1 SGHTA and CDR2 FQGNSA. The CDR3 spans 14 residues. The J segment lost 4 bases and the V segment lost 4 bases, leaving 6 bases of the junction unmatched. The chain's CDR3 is CASSSQQGSYGYTF. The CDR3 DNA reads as TGTGCCAGCAGCTCCCAACAGGGGAGCTATGGCTACACCTTC.

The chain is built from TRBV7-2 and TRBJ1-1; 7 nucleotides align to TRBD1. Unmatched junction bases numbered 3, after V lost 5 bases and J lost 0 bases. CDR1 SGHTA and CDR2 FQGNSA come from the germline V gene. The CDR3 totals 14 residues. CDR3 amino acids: CASSPDRLNTEAFF. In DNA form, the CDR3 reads TGTGCCAGCAGCCCGGACAGGTTGAACACTGAAGCTTTCTTT.

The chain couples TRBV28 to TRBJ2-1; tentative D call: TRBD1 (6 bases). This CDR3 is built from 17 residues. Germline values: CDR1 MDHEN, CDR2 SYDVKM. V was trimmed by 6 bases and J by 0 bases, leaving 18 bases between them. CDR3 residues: CASRKRGLGSSYNEQFF. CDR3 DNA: TGTGCCAGCAGGAAGAGGGGGTTGGGAAGCTCCTACAATGAGCAGTTCTTC.

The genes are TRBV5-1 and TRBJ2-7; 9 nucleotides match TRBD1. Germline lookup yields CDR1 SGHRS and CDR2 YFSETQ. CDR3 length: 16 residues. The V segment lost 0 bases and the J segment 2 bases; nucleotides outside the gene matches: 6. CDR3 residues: CASSLGAGTGTYEQYF. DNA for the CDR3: TGCGCCAGCAGCTTGGGAGCGGGGACAGGGACCTACGAGCAGTACTTC.

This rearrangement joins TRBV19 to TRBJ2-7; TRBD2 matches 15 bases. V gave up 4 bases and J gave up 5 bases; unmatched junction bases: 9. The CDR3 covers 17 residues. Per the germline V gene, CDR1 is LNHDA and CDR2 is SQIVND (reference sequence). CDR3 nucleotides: TGTGCCAGTAGTAGGGGACTAGCGGGAGGTTTTTCAAACGAGCAGTACTTC. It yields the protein CASSRGLAGGFSNEQYF.

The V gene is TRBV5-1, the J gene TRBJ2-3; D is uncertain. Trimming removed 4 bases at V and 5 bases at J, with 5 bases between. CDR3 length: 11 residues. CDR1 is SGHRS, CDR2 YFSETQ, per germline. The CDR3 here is CASSHRDTQYF. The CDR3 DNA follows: TGCGCCAGCAGCCATAGAGATACGCAGTATTTT.

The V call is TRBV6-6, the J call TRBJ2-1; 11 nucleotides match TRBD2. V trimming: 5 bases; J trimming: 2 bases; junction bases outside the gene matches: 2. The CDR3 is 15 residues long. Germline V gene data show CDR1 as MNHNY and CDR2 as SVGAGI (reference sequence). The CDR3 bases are TGTGCCAGCAGTCAACTAGCGGGAGCCTACAATGAGCAGTTCTTC. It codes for CASSQLAGAYNEQFF.

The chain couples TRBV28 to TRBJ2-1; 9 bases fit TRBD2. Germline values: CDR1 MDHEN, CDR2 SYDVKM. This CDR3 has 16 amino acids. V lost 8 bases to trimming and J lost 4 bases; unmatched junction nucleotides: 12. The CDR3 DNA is TGTGCCAGCGGGCTTGCGGGAGGGTCCCTATACAATGAGCAGTTCTTC. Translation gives CASGLAGGSLYNEQFF. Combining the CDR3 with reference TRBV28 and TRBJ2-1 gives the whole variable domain DVKVTQSSRYLVKRTGEKVFLECVQDMDHENMFWYRQDPGLGLRLIYFSYDVKMKEKGDIPEGYSVSREKKERFSLILESASTNQTSMYLCASGLAGGSLYNEQFFGPGTRLTVL.

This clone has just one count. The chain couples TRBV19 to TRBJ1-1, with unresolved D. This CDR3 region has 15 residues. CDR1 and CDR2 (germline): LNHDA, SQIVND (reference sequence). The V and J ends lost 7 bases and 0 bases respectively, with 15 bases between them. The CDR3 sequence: CASIKTTPMNTEAFF. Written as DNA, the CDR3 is TGTGCCAGTATTAAAACGACCCCTATGAACACTGAAGCTTTCTTT.

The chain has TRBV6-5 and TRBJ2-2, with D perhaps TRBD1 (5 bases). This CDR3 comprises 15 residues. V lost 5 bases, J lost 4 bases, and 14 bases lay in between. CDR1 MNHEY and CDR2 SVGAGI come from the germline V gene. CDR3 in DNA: TGTGCCAGCAGTCCGACAGACTTTCTCACCGGGGAGCTGTTTTTT. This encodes CASSPTDFLTGELFF.